This TCR beta chain was profiled in a study of neurological immune-mediated disorders. Study-wide context: Among about 35 multiple sclerosis patients, about 31 were relapsing-remitting and 3 were secondary progressive. Broader study findings: When grouped phylogenetically, the repertoires of 18 of the 34 multiple sclerosis patients fell together in one related-CDR3 cluster, which is a possible signature. Expanded clones shared no CDR3 amino acid sequences across subjects, suggesting private repertoires in all groups.

The unsorted libraries were prepared from 2 million PBMCs (stored at -80 C). This clonotype was picked up a small number of times. Its target is not known. Via MiXCR, TCRdb re-called the 5' RACE reads, giving one row per CDR3 protein. The repertoire holds around 30,000 distinct CDR3 sequences, with around 2.5% as singletons. The specimen sequenced was PBMCs. This receptor was identified in a woman in her forties or fifties with multiple sclerosis.

CDR3 region: CASSLYRETEQYF. In DNA, the CDR3 is TGTGCCAGCTCACTGTACAGGGAAACCGAGCAGTACTTC. The rearrangement links TRBV18 to TRBJ2-7; possibly TRBD1 for D (6 bases). This CDR3 spans 13 amino acids. Trimming took 4 bases from V and 6 from J, leaving 13 bases between them. Germline CDR1 KGHSH, CDR2 LQKENI.